This is a list of T cell receptor beta chains from one sample in a study of glioma-infiltrating T cells. TCRdb processed the multiplex PCR reads anew with MiXCR; each CDR3 protein has one entry. The sample shows 300,000 to 450,000 distinct CDR3 sequences, less than 50% of them seen only once. Source material: glioma tissue, nonneoplastic brain tissue, or PBMCs (not recorded which). These receptors originate from a human donor with low-grade glioma or glioblastoma, undergoing nonglioma brain surgery, or in good health (not recorded which). Both conserved end residues are part of each CDR3. Fields, in order: J gene, clone size, D gene, V gene, CDR3 DNA, CDR3 protein. D genes are given only for firm matches. The size entry is marked missing in some rows and otherwise reads once, few, many or a size class.

j_call: TRBJ2-7; clone_size: many; d_call: TRBD1; v_call: TRBV20-1; cdr3_nt: TGCAGTGCTTCAACTCGGGGGACAGGGGGAGAGCAGTACTTC; cdr3_aa: CSASTRGTGGEQYF
j_call: TRBJ2-3; clone_size: few; d_call: TRBD2; v_call: TRBV28; cdr3_nt: TGTGCCAGCATCTGGGGAGCGGTCAGCGGGAGGGATACGCAGTATTTT; cdr3_aa: CASIWGAVSGRDTQYF
j_call: TRBJ2-7; clone_size: .; d_call: TRBD2; v_call: TRBV4-1; cdr3_nt: TGCGCCAGCAGCCAAGACTATCGCTGGGGGGGTCCTTACGAGCAGTACTTC; cdr3_aa: CASSQDYRWGGPYEQYF
j_call: TRBJ1-1; clone_size: few; d_call: .; v_call: TRBV5-4; cdr3_nt: TGTGCCAGCAGCTTGGTTGGACATCAGAACACTGAAGCTTTCTTT; cdr3_aa: CASSLVGHQNTEAFF
j_call: TRBJ2-5; clone_size: .; d_call: .; v_call: TRBV5-1; cdr3_nt: TGCGCCAGCAGCTTGACCGACAGGAAGCGGGAGACCCAGTACTTC; cdr3_aa: CASSLTDRKRETQYF
j_call: TRBJ2-1; clone_size: .; d_call: .; v_call: TRBV4-1; cdr3_nt: TGCGCCAGCAGCCAAGTAGGCAGGGGGGGGTACAATGAGCAGTTCTTC; cdr3_aa: CASSQVGRGGYNEQFF
j_call: TRBJ2-5; clone_size: .; d_call: .; v_call: TRBV3-1; cdr3_nt: TGTGCCAGCAGCCCACTAGTGGTTTTTCACACCCAGTACTTC; cdr3_aa: CASSPLVVFHTQYF
j_call: TRBJ2-1; clone_size: .; d_call: TRBD2; v_call: TRBV11-2; cdr3_nt: TGTGCCAGCAGCGTCGGGACTAGCGGGGCGAATGAGCAGTTCTTC; cdr3_aa: CASSVGTSGANEQFF
j_call: TRBJ2-3; clone_size: .; d_call: TRBD2; v_call: TRBV24-1; cdr3_nt: TGTGCCACCAGTGACCTGACTAGCGGTTCCGATGATACGCAGTATTTT; cdr3_aa: CATSDLTSGSDDTQYF
j_call: TRBJ1-2; clone_size: .; d_call: TRBD1; v_call: TRBV4-2; cdr3_nt: TGTGCCAGCAGCTTAGGACAGGGGGCTAGCTATGGCTACACCTTC; cdr3_aa: CASSLGQGASYGYTF